This TCR beta chain was retrieved from a study of blood T cell repertoires in COVID-19. Study as a whole: From the United States, Italy and Spain came samples of acute and convalescent COVID-19. T cells, B-cell-depleted T cells, or PBMCs provided the cDNA or gDNA that served as material.

The data were produced by immunoSEQ multiplex PCR, yet TCRdb's version contains in-frame clones alone and is incomplete. The sample gives 100,000 to 120,000 clones, about 85% of which show up once; approximately 4.8% is in the top ten. V lost 0 bases and J lost 6, with 21 bases in between. This CDR3 has 17 residues. Per germline, CDR1 SGDLS and CDR2 YYNGEE. The TCR was taken from a human donor in a cohort sampled during active COVID-19. Sequenced material: peripheral blood. The genes are TRBV9 and TRBJ1-2; the D gene is possibly TRBD1 (5 bases). CDR3 sequence reads: CASSVGGEGFGFDGYTF. In DNA form, the CDR3 reads TGTGCCAGCAGCGTAGGCGGGGAGGGGTTCGGCTTTGATGGCTACACCTTC.